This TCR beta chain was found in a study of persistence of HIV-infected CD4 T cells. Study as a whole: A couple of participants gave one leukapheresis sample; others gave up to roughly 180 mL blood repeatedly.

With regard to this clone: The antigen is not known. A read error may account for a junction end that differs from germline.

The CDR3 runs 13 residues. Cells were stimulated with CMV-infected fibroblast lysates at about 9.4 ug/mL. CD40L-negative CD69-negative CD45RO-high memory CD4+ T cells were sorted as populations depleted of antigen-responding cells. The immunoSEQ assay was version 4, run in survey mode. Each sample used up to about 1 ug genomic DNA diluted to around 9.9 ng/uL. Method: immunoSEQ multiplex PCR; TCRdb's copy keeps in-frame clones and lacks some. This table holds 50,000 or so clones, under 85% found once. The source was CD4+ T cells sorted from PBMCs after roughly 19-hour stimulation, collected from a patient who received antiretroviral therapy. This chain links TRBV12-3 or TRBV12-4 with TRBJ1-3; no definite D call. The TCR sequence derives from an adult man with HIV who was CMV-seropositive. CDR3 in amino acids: CASSLQQLFGRDF. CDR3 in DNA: TGTGCCAGCAGTTTACAACAGCTTTTCGGTCGGGATTTT.